This entry lists 12 T cell receptor beta chains sequenced from one sample in a study of regulatory T cells in long-lasting Graves disease. Libraries of TCR beta came from iRepertoire HTBI primers plus Arm-PCR of CDR3 regions. TCRdb itself ran the multiplex PCR reads through MiXCR, one entry per CDR3 protein. Here the sample spans a few hundred thousand distinct CDR3 sequences, about 23% being singletons. Time point described: persistent/refractory GD, antithyroid drugs over 5 years with positive TRAb. RNA isolated from PBMCs was used to make the TCR library. The source material was peripheral blood mononuclear cells (PBMCs), sampled when the disease was refractory, from a patient treated with antithyroid drugs. These receptors all come from a woman in her thirties or forties with Graves disease.

This clonotype was counted a single time. A much larger clone is a single base away; this may be a read error. The V and J genes are TRBV28 and TRBJ1-2; D is unresolved. The CDR3 has 14 residues. The germline V and J ends were trimmed by 5 bases and 0 bases, with 10 bases remaining between them. CDR1 is MDHEN, CDR2 SYDVKM, per germline. The DNA for the CDR3 is TGTGCCAGCAGTATGTCGGGGTCTAACTATGGCTACACCTTC. Protein sequence: CASSMSGSNYGYTF.

The CDR3 DNA reads TGTGCCAGCAGCTTAAGCCGGGACCCCGGGTCCGCAGATACGCAGTATTTT. It is translated as CASSLSRDPGSADTQYF. The V and J genes are TRBV11-3 and TRBJ2-3; the D call may be TRBD1 or TRBD2 (5 bases each). The CDR3 is 17 amino acids. V dropped 2 bases and J dropped 4 bases, with 19 bases sitting between them. CDR1 and CDR2 (germline): SGHNT, YENEEA. The variable domain in full, completed from reference TRBV11-3 and TRBJ2-3, reads EAGVVQSPRYKIIEKKQPVAFWCNPISGHNTLYWYLQNLGQGPELLIRYENEEAVDDSQLPKDRFSAERLKGVDSTLKIQPAELGDSAVYLCASSLSRDPGSADTQYFGPGTRLTVL.

This clonotype occurred many times. The chain joins TRBV11-2 to TRBJ1-1; D is unclear. The ends were cut back, 5 bases at V and 0 bases at J, with 16 bases in the middle. CDR1 is SGHAT and CDR2 is FQNNGV in the germline V gene. This CDR3 region has 16 residues. Here the CDR3 DNA reads TGTGCCAGCAGCCCATTTGGCCTCAACCTGAACACTGAAGCTTTCTTT. Translated, it gives CASSPFGLNLNTEAFF.

This clonotype showed up just a few times. CDR3 amino acids: CASSLTGAVSNQPQHF. The CDR3 nucleotides read TGTGCCAGCAGTTTAACGGGGGCTGTTAGCAATCAGCCCCAGCATTTT. This rearrangement joins TRBV27 to TRBJ1-5; D is possibly TRBD1 (6 bases). Deletions cut 2 bases from V and 0 bases from J, with 11 bases between. CDR1 is MNHEY, CDR2 SMNVEV, per germline (reference sequence). There are 16 residues in the CDR3.

This clonotype was seen many times. This chain links TRBV19 with TRBJ2-6; D is perhaps TRBD2 (5 bases). Trimming stripped 1 base from V and 1 base from J, with 11 bases between. The CDR3 extends over 17 amino acids. Germline loops: CDR1 LNHDA, CDR2 SQIVND (reference sequence). Written as DNA, the CDR3 is TGTGCCAGTAGTATAGGGGGAGACACTTCTGGGGCCAACGTCCTGACTTTC. Protein: CASSIGGDTSGANVLTF.

The rearrangement joins TRBV7-8 to TRBJ1-6; TRBD1 might be the D (5 bases). V shed 4 bases and J shed 15 bases, with 16 bases lying between them. Germline values: CDR1 SGHVS, CDR2 FQNEAQ. The CDR3 runs to 13 residues. The CDR3 region has the DNA TGTGCCAGCAGCTCCCCTCCCGGACACGGCCTCCACTTT. Its translation: CASSSPPGHGLHF.

The chain uses TRBV3-1 and TRBJ2-3, with 11 bases aligning to TRBD2. From germline, CDR1 is LGHDT and CDR2 YNNKEL (reference sequence). The CDR3 loop spans 16 amino acids. J lost 2 bases, V lost 2 bases, and 3 bases had no gene match. CDR3 nucleotides: TGTGCCAGCAGCCAACGGACTAGCGGGTACACAGATACGCAGTATTTT. Protein product: CASSQRTSGYTDTQYF.

This clonotype showed up many times. The CDR3 DNA reads TGTGCCAGCAGTTGGGGTGCAGGGCCCACCACGATCGCTTCACCCCTCCACTTT. This encodes CASSWGAGPTTIASPLHF. V gene TRBV6-5 combines with J gene TRBJ1-6; the D gene is possibly TRBD1 (5 bases). Germline CDR1 reads MNHEY; CDR2 reads SVGAGI. The CDR3 extends over 18 amino acids. The V end was cut by 4 bases, the J end by 9 bases, with 25 bases between.

The chain combines TRBV12-3 or TRBV12-4 with TRBJ2-3; TRBD1 might be the D (5 bases). V gave up 10 bases and J gave up 3 bases, with 17 bases separating them. This CDR3 is built from 14 residues. The CDR3 coding sequence is TGTGCCACCAGGGCCTCAAGGGGAACAGATACGCAGTATTTT. It yields the protein CATRASRGTDTQYF.

This clonotype appeared many times. V usage is TRBV28 and J usage is TRBJ2-7; 7 bases map to TRBD2. The V and J ends lost 6 bases and 5 bases, in that order; junction bases with no gene match: 1. Germline V gene data show CDR1 as MDHEN and CDR2 as SYDVKM. This CDR3 is 11 amino acids long. CDR3 in DNA: TGTGCCAGCAGGGGGGGGGACGAGCAGTACTTC. Amino acid sequence: CASRGGDEQYF.

The chain combines TRBV4-2 with TRBJ1-5; D is uncertain. CDR3 size: 15 residues. V was clipped by 4 bases and J by 3 bases, with 13 bases between them. Germline CDR1 is LGHNA and CDR2 is YNFKEQ. CDR3 residues: CASSPLEQLNQPQHF. CDR3 coding DNA: TGTGCCAGCAGCCCGTTAGAACAGCTCAATCAGCCCCAGCATTTT.

This chain connects TRBV14 to TRBJ2-5; weak D call: TRBD2 (5 bases). The CDR3 has 16 amino acids. CDR1 and CDR2 from the germline V gene are SGHDN and FVKESK. Trimming cost V 4 bases and J 5 bases, with 20 bases left between them. The CDR3 loop is CASSRSKWPTRETQYF. The CDR3 DNA reads as TGTGCCAGCAGCCGGAGCAAGTGGCCTACTAGGGAGACCCAGTACTTC.